This T cell receptor beta chain was sequenced in a study of blood T cell repertoires in COVID-19. The germline V gene encodes CDR1 LGHDT and CDR2 YNNKEL (reference sequence). The CDR3 contains 20 residues. V shed 5 bases and J 0 bases; nucleotides not matched to a gene: 21. Only in-frame clones appear in the TCRdb table, and some are missing; sequencing was by immunoSEQ multiplex PCR. Counted here are 15,000 to 20,000 clones, 82% occurring once; the ten biggest clones make up around 5.6%. The sequence was obtained from a human donor in a cohort sampled during active COVID-19. The chain recombines TRBV3-1 (or the pseudogene TRBV3-2) with TRBJ2-5; 7 bases map to TRBD1. Material for sequencing was peripheral blood. The DNA for the CDR3 is TGTGCCAGCAGCGGGGAATCCCAGATTGTTTACAGGGGAAACCAAGAGACCCAGTACTTC. It translates to CASSGESQIVYRGNQETQYF.